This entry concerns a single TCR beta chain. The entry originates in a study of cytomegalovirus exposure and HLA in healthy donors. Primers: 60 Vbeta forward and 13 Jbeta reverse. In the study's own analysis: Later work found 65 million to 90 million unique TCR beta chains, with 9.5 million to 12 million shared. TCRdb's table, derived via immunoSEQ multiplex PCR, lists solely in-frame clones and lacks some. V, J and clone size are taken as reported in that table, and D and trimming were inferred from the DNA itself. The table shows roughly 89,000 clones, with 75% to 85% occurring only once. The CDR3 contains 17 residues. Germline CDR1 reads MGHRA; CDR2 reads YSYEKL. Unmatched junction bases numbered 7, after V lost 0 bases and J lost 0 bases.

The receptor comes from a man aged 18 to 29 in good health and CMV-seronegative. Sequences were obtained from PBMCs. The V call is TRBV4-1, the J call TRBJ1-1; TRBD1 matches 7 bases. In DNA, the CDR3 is TGCGCCAGCAGCCAAGATTCGGGCAGGGGGATGAACACTGAAGCTTTCTTT. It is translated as CASSQDSGRGMNTEAFF.